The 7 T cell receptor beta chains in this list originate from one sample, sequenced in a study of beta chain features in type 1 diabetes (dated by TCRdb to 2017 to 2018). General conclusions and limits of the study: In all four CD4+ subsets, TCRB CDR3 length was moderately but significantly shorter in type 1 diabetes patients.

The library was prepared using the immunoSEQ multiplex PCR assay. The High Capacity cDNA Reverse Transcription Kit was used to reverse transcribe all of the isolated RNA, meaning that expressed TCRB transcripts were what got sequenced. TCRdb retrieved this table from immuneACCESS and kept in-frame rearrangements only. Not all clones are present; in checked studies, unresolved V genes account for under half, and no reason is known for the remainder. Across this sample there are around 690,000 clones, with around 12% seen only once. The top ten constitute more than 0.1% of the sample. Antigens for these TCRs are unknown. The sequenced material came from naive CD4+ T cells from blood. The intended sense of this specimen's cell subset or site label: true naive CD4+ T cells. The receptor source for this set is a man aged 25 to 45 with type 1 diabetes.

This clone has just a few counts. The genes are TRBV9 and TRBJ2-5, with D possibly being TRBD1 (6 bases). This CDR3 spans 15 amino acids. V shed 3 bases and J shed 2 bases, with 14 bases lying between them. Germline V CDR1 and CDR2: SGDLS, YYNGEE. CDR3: CASSAHWTEQETQYF. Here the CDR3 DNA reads TGTGCCAGCAGCGCTCATTGGACAGAACAAGAGACCCAGTACTTC.

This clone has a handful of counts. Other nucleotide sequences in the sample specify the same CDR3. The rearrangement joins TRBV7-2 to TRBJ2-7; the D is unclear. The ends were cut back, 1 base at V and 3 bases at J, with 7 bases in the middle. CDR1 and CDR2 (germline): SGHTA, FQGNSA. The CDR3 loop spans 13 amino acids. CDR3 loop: CASSLVGGYEQYF. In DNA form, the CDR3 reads TGTGCCAGCAGCTTAGTTGGCGGCTACGAGCAGTACTTC.

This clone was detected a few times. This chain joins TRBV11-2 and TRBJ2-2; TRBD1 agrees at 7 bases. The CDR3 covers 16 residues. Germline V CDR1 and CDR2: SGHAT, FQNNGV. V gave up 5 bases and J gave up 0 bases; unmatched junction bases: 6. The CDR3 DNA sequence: TGTGCCAGCAGCCTGACGACAGGGACGAACACCGGGGAGCTGTTTTTT. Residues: CASSLTTGTNTGELFF.

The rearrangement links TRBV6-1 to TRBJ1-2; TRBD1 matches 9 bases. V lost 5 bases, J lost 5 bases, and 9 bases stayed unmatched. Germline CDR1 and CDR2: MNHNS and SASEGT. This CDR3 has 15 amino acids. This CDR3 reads CASSTGGASGYGYTF. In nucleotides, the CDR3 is TGTGCCAGCAGTACAGGGGGCGCAAGTGGATATGGCTACACCTTC.

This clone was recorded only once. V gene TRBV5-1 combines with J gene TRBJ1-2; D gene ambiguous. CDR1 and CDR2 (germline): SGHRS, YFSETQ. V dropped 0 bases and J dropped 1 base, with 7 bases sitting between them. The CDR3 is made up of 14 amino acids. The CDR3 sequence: CASSLGQVNYGYTF. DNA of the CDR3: TGCGCCAGCAGCTTGGGTCAGGTTAACTATGGCTACACCTTC.

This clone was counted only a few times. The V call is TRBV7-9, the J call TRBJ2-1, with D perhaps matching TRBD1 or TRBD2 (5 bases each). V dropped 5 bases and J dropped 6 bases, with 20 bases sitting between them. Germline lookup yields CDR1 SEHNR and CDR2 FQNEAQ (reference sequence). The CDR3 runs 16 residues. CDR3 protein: CASSPGTRRPVNEQFF. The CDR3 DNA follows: TGTGCCAGCAGCCCGGGGACCAGACGACCGGTCAATGAGCAGTTCTTC.

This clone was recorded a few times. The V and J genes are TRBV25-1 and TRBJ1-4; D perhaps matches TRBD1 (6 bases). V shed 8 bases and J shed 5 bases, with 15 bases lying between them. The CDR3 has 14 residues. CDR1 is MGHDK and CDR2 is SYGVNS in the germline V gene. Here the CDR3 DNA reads TGTGCCAGCCAGATTGGGGGGGCGAATGAAAAACTGTTTTTT. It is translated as CASQIGGANEKLFF. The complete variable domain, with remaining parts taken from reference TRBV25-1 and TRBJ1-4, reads EADIYQTPRYLVIGTGKKITLECSQTMGHDKMYWYQQDPGMELHLIHYSYGVNSTEKGDLSSESTVSRIRTEHFPLTLESARPSHTSQYLCASQIGGANEKLFFGSGTQLSVL.